A single sample is the source of the 23 T cell receptor beta chains below, sequenced in a study of control samples from healthy donors and cancer patients. Generated by immunoSEQ multiplex PCR, the TCRdb table keeps only in-frame clones and is missing some. The sample holds about 130,000 clones, 90% to 95% seen once. What was sequenced was PBMCs. These receptor sequences come from a man in his 60s with colorectal cancer.

The rearrangement uses TRBV23-1 and TRBJ2-7, with D uncertain. TRBV23-1 qualifies as an ORF whose function is uncertain. Trimming took 4 bases from V and 3 from J, leaving 19 bases between them. The CDR3 contains 16 residues. The CDR3 here is CASSLQRASKGYEQYF. DNA of the CDR3: TGCGCCAGCAGTCTTCAACGGGCATCCAAGGGCTACGAGCAGTACTTC.

This clone has only a few counts. V and J are TRBV5-6 and TRBJ2-7; either TRBD1 or TRBD2 may supply D (5 bases each). Between the trimmed V and J ends, which lost 4 bases and 1 base, there was a span of 12 bases. Germline loops: CDR1 SGHDT, CDR2 YYEEEE. CDR3 length: 14 residues. As DNA, the CDR3 is TGTGCCAGCAGCCTAGGGGACGGATCCTACGAGCAGTACTTC. Translated, it gives CASSLGDGSYEQYF.

The genes are TRBV13 and TRBJ2-2, with D possibly being TRBD1 (6 bases). Germline V gene lookup returns CDR1 PRHDT and CDR2 FYEKMQ (reference sequence). The V and J ends lost 1 base and 0 bases respectively, with 15 bases between them. The CDR3 sequence is 18 residues long. The CDR3 region is CASSLELLGHPNTGELFF. CDR3 bases: TGTGCCAGCAGCTTAGAACTTTTGGGACACCCGAACACCGGGGAGCTGTTTTTT.

This clone showed up just once. The chain has TRBV5-1 and TRBJ2-7; weak D call: TRBD2 (5 bases). Between the trimmed V and J ends, which lost 4 bases and 3 bases, there was a span of 11 bases. Germline CDR1 reads SGHRS; CDR2 reads YFSETQ. The CDR3 is 13 residues long. CDR3 in amino acids: CASSPDGVYEQYF. CDR3 sequence (DNA): TGCGCCAGCAGCCCCGACGGGGTCTACGAGCAGTACTTC. Full variable domain (missing parts from reference TRBV5-1 and TRBJ2-7): KAGVTQTPRYLIKTRGQQVTLSCSPISGHRSVSWYQQTPGQGLQFLFEYFSETQRNKGNFPGRFSGRQFSNSRSEMNVSTLELGDSALYLCASSPDGVYEQYFGPGTRLTVT.

This sequence joins TRBV6-6 and TRBJ1-4; D gene ambiguous. The CDR3 sequence is 11 residues long. Trimming shortened V by 8 bases and J by 1 base, and 2 bases separated the two germline ends. The germline gives CDR1 MNHNY, CDR2 SVGAGI (reference sequence). The CDR3: CASGTNEKLFF. The CDR3 DNA follows: TGTGCCAGCGGAACTAATGAAAAACTGTTTTTT.

This sequence joins TRBV30 and TRBJ2-2; 8 bases match TRBD1. This CDR3 is 14 amino acids long. Germline V CDR1 and CDR2: GTSNPN, SVGIG (reference sequence). Unmatched junction bases numbered 7, after V lost 5 bases and J lost 5 bases. CDR3 sequence reads: CAWVAGGRTGELFF. Here the CDR3 DNA reads TGTGCCTGGGTCGCAGGGGGCAGGACCGGGGAGCTGTTTTTT.

The gene calls are TRBV7-8 and TRBJ1-1; TRBD1 is a possible D gene (6 bases). V was pared by 7 bases and J by 2 bases, with 20 bases between. Germline CDR1 is SGHVS and CDR2 is FQNEAQ. This CDR3 region has 16 residues. The CDR3 bases are TGTGCCAGCACCCATTGGGGGTCAGGGGCTAACACTGAAGCTTTCTTT. Protein sequence: CASTHWGSGANTEAFF.

The V gene is TRBV7-9, the J gene TRBJ1-1, with D maybe TRBD1 (6 bases). The V and J ends lost 5 bases and 3 bases respectively, with 16 bases between them. From germline, CDR1 is SEHNR and CDR2 FQNEAQ (reference sequence). The CDR3 length is 15 residues. The CDR3 loop is CASSPPLGGYTEAFF. The CDR3 nucleotides are TGTGCCAGCAGCCCGCCCCTAGGGGGATACACTGAAGCTTTCTTT.

The chain recombines TRBV19 with TRBJ2-2; the D is unclear. Trimming pared 3 bases from V and 7 bases from J, leaving 6 bases between. Per the germline V gene, CDR1 is LNHDA and CDR2 is SQIVND (reference sequence). The CDR3 has 12 residues. CDR3 in amino acids: CASSMLSGELFF. The CDR3 region has the DNA TGTGCCAGTAGTATGTTGAGCGGGGAGCTGTTTTTT.

The rearrangement links TRBV19 to TRBJ1-1; D is unresolved. The V gene's germline CDR1 is LNHDA and CDR2 SQIVND (reference sequence). The CDR3 spans 13 residues. V was pared by 3 bases and J by 3 bases, with 8 bases between. CDR3: CASSMQGYTEAFF. The CDR3 DNA follows: TGTGCCAGTAGTATGCAAGGGTACACTGAAGCTTTCTTT. Using reference TRBV19 and TRBJ1-1 for the parts outside the CDR3, the full variable domain is DGGITQSPKYLFRKEGQNVTLSCEQNLNHDAMYWYRQDPGQGLRLIYYSQIVNDFQKGDIAEGYSVSREKKESFPLTVTSAQKNPTAFYLCASSMQGYTEAFFGQGTRLTVV.

The chain employs TRBV2 and TRBJ1-2; D is ambiguous. Germline V gene sequence: CDR1 SNHLY, CDR2 FYNNEI. This CDR3 has 14 residues. With 1 base removed from V and 7 bases from J, the gap between germline ends came to 13 bases. In nucleotides, the CDR3 is TGTGCCAGCAGTGAAGTTCGAGTAGCCGGTGGCTACACCTTC. Protein product: CASSEVRVAGGYTF.

This clone was recorded a few times. The chain uses TRBV12-3 or TRBV12-4 and TRBJ2-2; D unclear. The CDR3 runs to 12 residues. The V end was cut by 5 bases, the J end by 5 bases, with 6 bases between. Here the CDR3 reads CASSHRTGELFF. CDR3 DNA sequence: TGTGCCAGCAGTCACCGGACCGGGGAGCTGTTTTTT.

This chain links TRBV14 with TRBJ2-3; TRBD2 aligns across 9 bases. The length of the CDR3 is 18 residues. Looked up from germline, CDR1 is SGHDN and CDR2 is FVKESK. The trim removed 0 bases at V and 3 bases at J, leaving 10 bases unmatched. The CDR3 reads CASSQDPGSGGTTDTQYF. The CDR3 coding sequence is TGTGCCAGCAGCCAAGATCCCGGTAGCGGGGGTACAACAGATACGCAGTATTTT. Full variable domain (missing parts from reference TRBV14 and TRBJ2-3): EAGVTQFPSHSVIEKGQTVTLRCDPISGHDNLYWYRRVMGKEIKFLLHFVKESKQDESGMPNNRFLAERTGGTYSTLKVQPAELEDSGVYFCASSQDPGSGGTTDTQYFGPGTRLTVL.

The chain recombines TRBV5-1 with TRBJ2-3; tentative D call: TRBD1 (6 bases). Looked up from germline, CDR1 is SGHRS and CDR2 is YFSETQ. This CDR3 region has 15 residues. The germline V and J ends were trimmed by 3 bases and 1 base, with 12 bases remaining between them. CDR3 coding DNA: TGCGCCAGCAGCTCCAGGGGTGATGGCACAGATACGCAGTATTTT. Protein product: CASSSRGDGTDTQYF. The whole variable domain, remainder taken from reference TRBV5-1 and TRBJ2-3, is KAGVTQTPRYLIKTRGQQVTLSCSPISGHRSVSWYQQTPGQGLQFLFEYFSETQRNKGNFPGRFSGRQFSNSRSEMNVSTLELGDSALYLCASSSRGDGTDTQYFGPGTRLTVL.

The chain carries TRBV5-1 and TRBJ2-5; D remains ambiguous. The CDR3 is 17 amino acids. CDR1 is SGHRS and CDR2 is YFSETQ in the germline V gene. Trimming cost V 0 bases and J 5 bases, with 20 bases left between them. The CDR3 loop reads CASSLGSRTPTRETQYF. The CDR3 nucleotides are TGCGCCAGCAGCTTGGGGTCCAGGACCCCCACCAGGGAGACCCAGTACTTC.

The chain recombines TRBV9 with TRBJ1-1; TRBD1 is a possible D gene (5 bases). The CDR3 consists of 16 residues. In germline, CDR1 is SGDLS, CDR2 YYNGEE. V lost 0 bases to trimming and J lost 5 bases, with 17 bases between them. This chain's CDR3 is CASSVEAGGKGTEAFF. In DNA, the CDR3 is TGTGCCAGCAGCGTAGAGGCCGGGGGTAAGGGTACTGAAGCTTTCTTT.

This chain uses TRBV9 with TRBJ2-5; 8 nucleotides align to TRBD2. From germline, CDR1 is SGDLS and CDR2 YYNGEE. With V trimmed by 4 bases and J by 1 base, 9 bases remained unmatched. This CDR3 has 16 amino acids. The DNA for the CDR3 is TGTGCCAGCAGCCCAAACCTGGCGGGGGGCCAAGAGACCCAGTACTTC. Its protein is CASSPNLAGGQETQYF.

This rearrangement joins TRBV7-6 to TRBJ2-5, with D perhaps assigned TRBD1 or TRBD2 (5 bases each). Trimming removed 0 bases from V and 4 bases from J, with 12 bases in between. This CDR3 region has 15 residues. Looked up from germline, CDR1 is SGHVS and CDR2 is FNYEAQ. CDR3 residues: CASSLASGAPETQYF. In DNA, the CDR3 is TGTGCCAGCAGCTTAGCGTCCGGGGCCCCAGAGACCCAGTACTTC.

The genes are TRBV28 and TRBJ2-7, with 12 bases lining up with TRBD1. CDR1 MDHEN and CDR2 SYDVKM come from the germline V gene. CDR3 length equals 14 residues. J lost 6 bases, V lost 8 bases, and 8 bases had no gene match. For the CDR3, the DNA is TGTGCCAGCGGATGGGACAGGGGGCTTTTCGAGCAGTACTTC. This translates into CASGWDRGLFEQYF.

The rearrangement joins TRBV5-1 to TRBJ1-1; D uncertain. Germline CDR1 reads SGHRS; CDR2 reads YFSETQ. The CDR3 runs to 11 residues. Trimming took off 4 bases at V and 1 base at J, with 2 bases between the two ends. As DNA, the CDR3 is TGCGCCAGCAGCCAGAACACTGAAGCTTTCTTT. The encoded protein is CASSQNTEAFF.

Here the CDR3 DNA reads TGTGCCAGCAGCCAAGGACTTGTGGGGGGGACCCAGTACTTC. Translating gives CASSQGLVGGTQYF. The V gene is TRBV3-1 (or the pseudogene TRBV3-2), the J gene TRBJ2-5, with TRBD2 as a possible D gene (6 bases). Trimming took off 1 base at V and 7 bases at J, with 13 bases between the two ends. CDR3 size: 14 residues. Per germline, CDR1 LGHDT and CDR2 YNNKEL (reference sequence).

The V and J genes are TRBV4-1 and TRBJ2-1; weak D call: TRBD1 (5 bases). This CDR3 has 15 residues. The V gene's germline CDR1 is MGHRA and CDR2 YSYEKL. V shed 1 base and J shed 0 bases, with 7 bases lying between them. CDR3 sequence: CASSQGQSSYNEQFF. CDR3 sequence (DNA): TGCGCCAGCAGCCAAGGACAGAGCTCCTACAATGAGCAGTTCTTC.

The J gene is TRBJ2-7, the V gene TRBV5-1; perhaps D is TRBD1 or TRBD2 (5 bases each). V lost 1 base and J 5 bases, leaving 16 bases between the germline ends. Per germline, CDR1 SGHRS and CDR2 YFSETQ. This CDR3 region has 15 residues. DNA for the CDR3: TGCGCCAGCAGCTTGAAACCGGGACCCAATAACGAGCAGTACTTC. The encoded protein is CASSLKPGPNNEQYF.